These T cell receptor beta chains were read from a single sample in a study of blood T cell repertoires in COVID-19. The data were produced by immunoSEQ multiplex PCR, yet TCRdb's version contains in-frame clones alone and is incomplete. This sample has over 200,000 clones, with around 82% found just once. Sequencing used peripheral blood. The receptors were gathered from a middle-aged man with active or convalescent COVID-19. Each CDR3 is given with its conserved first and last residue. D genes are given only for firm matches. Rows give clone size only sometimes, using once, few, many, or a class for an expanded clone.

.	TRBJ1-4	TRBV29-1	TRBD1	TGCAGCGTTGGGACAGGGGAGGAAAAACTGTTTTTT	CSVGTGEEKLFF
.	TRBJ1-2	TRBV6-4	TRBD1	TGTGCCAGCTCAGGGGGCCGAGGCTACACCTTC	CASSGGRGYTF
once	TRBJ1-1	TRBV24-1	.	TGTGCCACCAGTGATTACCCCCAGACTGAAGCTTTCTTT	CATSDYPQTEAFF
.	TRBJ1-2	TRBV12-5	.	TGTGCTAGTGGTCCCCCGTACTATGGCTACACCTTC	CASGPPYYGYTF
few	TRBJ1-4	TRBV5-1	TRBD1	TGCGCCAGCACCCGGACAGGGGCTAATGAAAAACTGTTTTTT	CASTRTGANEKLFF
.	TRBJ1-6	TRBV4-3	.	TGCGCCAGCAGCCAAAAACCGGCCGACATCTTTCAGGCGGGTTCAAATTCACCCCTCCACTTT	CASSQKPADIFQAGSNSPLHF
.	TRBJ2-1	TRBV7-2	.	TGTGCCAGCAGCCTACCGGGAGTAGGTGAGCAGTTCTTC	CASSLPGVGEQFF
.	TRBJ1-2	TRBV7-2	TRBD1	TGTGCCAGCAGCTTAACAGGGGGCAATGGCTACACCTTC	CASSLTGGNGYTF
.	TRBJ1-4	TRBV18	.	TGTGCCAGCTCACCACCGGTCGGTGAAAAACTGTTTTTT	CASSPPVGEKLFF
.	TRBJ1-4	TRBV6-2/TRBV6-3	.	TGTGCCAGCAGTGATTATGGGGGCGGAGAAAAACTGTTTTTT	CASSDYGGGEKLFF
.	TRBJ2-7	TRBV6-5	.	TGTGCCAGCAGTTACTCGGGCGCCTACGAGCAGTACTTC	CASSYSGAYEQYF
.	TRBJ2-7	TRBV5-1	TRBD2	TGCGCCAGCAGCGCCCTCACTAGCGGGGAGGACGAGCAGTACTTC	CASSALTSGEDEQYF
.	TRBJ2-7	TRBV7-2	TRBD1	TGTGCCAGCAGCTTACAGGCCGGGACAGGGGGAACCTACGAGCAGTACTTC	CASSLQAGTGGTYEQYF
.	TRBJ1-2	TRBV19	TRBD1	TGTGCCAGTAGTAGGACAGGGAATGGCTACACCTTC	CASSRTGNGYTF
few	TRBJ2-7	TRBV6-5	.	TGTGCCACCAAACCCGAGGTGCAGACCTACGAGCAGTACTTC	CATKPEVQTYEQYF
.	TRBJ1-2	TRBV28	.	TGTGCCAGCAGTTTTATTAGATCGGGCTACACCTTC	CASSFIRSGYTF
.	TRBJ1-2	TRBV19	TRBD1	TGTGCCAGTAGTCTGAACAGGGGCGCCACTGGCTACACCTTC	CASSLNRGATGYTF
.	TRBJ2-5	TRBV24-1	.	TGTGCCACCAGTGATGGGGCAGAAGAGACCCAGTACTTC	CATSDGAEETQYF
.	TRBJ1-2	TRBV7-9	.	TGTGCCAGCAGCTTACAGGGCGGCGATGGCTACACCTTC	CASSLQGGDGYTF